This T cell receptor beta chain was identified in a study of T cell clonotyping in hematopoietic cell transplantation. Profiling relied on immunoSEQ multiplex PCR, and the TCRdb table lists in-frame clones only, not all of them. The sample shows roughly 16,000 clones, 92% of them seen only once. Trimming left V 0 bases short and J 5 bases short, with 7 bases between. Germline V CDR1 and CDR2: MNHEY, SVGAGI. The CDR3 sequence is 13 residues long. Broader study findings: Higher Inverse Simpson Index values in graft donor and pretransplant recipient predicted broader posttransplant TCR diversity. Pathologically expanded recipient clonotypes increased progressively from day 30 to day 180 as diversity fell. At the given depth, recipient repertoires were over 95% de novo clonotypes.

Details on this clone: Its cognate antigen is unknown.

This TCR was recovered from a man between 40 and 49 years old in good health. Some clones in this sample may be carry-over from other donors' samples. The sequenced sample consisted of peripheral blood mononuclear cells. V is TRBV6-5 and J is TRBJ1-2; D unresolved. CDR3 bases: TGTGCCAGCAGTTACTCGACGGGTTATGGCTACACCTTC. Protein product: CASSYSTGYGYTF.